A single sample is the source of the 17 T cell receptor beta chains below, sequenced in a study of CD8 T cells in Susac syndrome. The RNA, about 0.5 to 1 ug, was put through reverse transcription using random hexamers. Via MiXCR, TCRdb re-called the immunoSEQ multiplex PCR reads, giving one row per CDR3 protein. The profile shows approximately 210,000 distinct CDR3 sequences, 95% of them singletons. The sample consisted of CD4+ T cells from PBMCs. These receptors all stem from a human donor with multiple sclerosis.

This chain joins TRBV20-1 and TRBJ2-5; D is possibly TRBD1 (6 bases). CDR1 and CDR2 from the germline V gene are DFQATT and SNEGSKA (reference sequence). The CDR3 length is 13 residues. V lost 6 bases, J lost 2 bases, and 13 bases lay in between. The CDR3 nucleotides are TGCAGTGCCACCGCGGACAGACAAGAGACCCAGTACTTC. Its translation is CSATADRQETQYF.

This chain uses TRBV5-1 with TRBJ1-1; 8 positions agree with TRBD1. V gave up 5 bases and J gave up 4 bases; unmatched junction bases: 4. Germline values: CDR1 SGHRS, CDR2 YFSETQ. The CDR3 spans 13 residues. The CDR3 DNA reads as TGCGCCAGCAGGAACGACAGGGGCACTGAAGCTTTCTTT. Encoded protein: CASRNDRGTEAFF.

Note on this clonotype: An end of the junction differs from the germline gene, which may be a read error. The chain combines TRBV29-1 with TRBJ2-3, with 12 nucleotides matching TRBD2. Germline V CDR1 and CDR2: SQVTM, ANQGSEA. The CDR3 sequence is 15 residues long. The CDR3 DNA follows: TGCAGCGTCGAAGGACTAGCGGGATTCACAGATACGCAGTATTTT. Amino acid sequence: CSVEGLAGFTDTQYF.

This chain uses TRBV2 with TRBJ1-1; TRBD1 might be the D (6 bases). CDR3 length: 14 residues. The V end was cut by 6 bases, the J end by 4 bases, with 15 bases between. The germline V gene encodes CDR1 SNHLY and CDR2 FYNNEI. The CDR3 here is CASSLGARSTEAFF. The CDR3 DNA reads as TGTGCCAGCAGCTTGGGGGCGAGGAGCACTGAAGCTTTCTTT.

V gene TRBV6-5 combines with J gene TRBJ2-6; TRBD1 aligns across 9 bases. J gave up 0 bases and V 2 bases, and 5 bases lay outside the gene matches. The CDR3 covers 18 residues. Germline V gives CDR1 MNHEY, CDR2 SVGAGI. The DNA of the CDR3 is TGTGCCAGCAGTTACGGGACAGGGCAGCTCTCTGGGGCCAACGTCCTGACTTTC. This sequence encodes CASSYGTGQLSGANVLTF.

V usage is TRBV24-1 and J usage is TRBJ2-3, with D possibly matching TRBD2 (6 bases). The CDR3 runs to 13 residues. Trimming removed 9 bases at V and 3 bases at J, with 12 bases between. Germline CDR1 reads KGHDR; CDR2 reads SFDVKD. As DNA, the CDR3 is TGTGCCACCGGGGACGGGGGAACAGATACGCAGTATTTT. Protein product: CATGDGGTDTQYF.

The rearrangement uses TRBV30 and TRBJ2-1; possibly TRBD1 for D (5 bases). In germline, CDR1 is GTSNPN, CDR2 SVGIG (reference sequence). This CDR3 comprises 11 residues. V lost 1 base and J lost 15, with 13 bases in between. The CDR3 region is CAWSDRLRGFF. The CDR3 nucleotides are TGTGCCTGGAGTGACCGGCTTAGGGGGTTCTTC.

The rearrangement joins TRBV20-1 to TRBJ1-4; 8 nucleotides line up with TRBD1. Germline V gene sequence: CDR1 DFQATT, CDR2 SNEGSKA (reference sequence). The CDR3 sequence is 14 residues long. The ends lost 3 bases at V and 5 bases at J; junction bases unmatched: 5. The CDR3 DNA reads as TGCAGTGCTAGTCTCTACAGGGGGAATGAAAAACTGTTTTTT. Residues: CSASLYRGNEKLFF.

The CDR3, as DNA: TGCAGTGCTAGGGGTGGCGGCGCCAATCAGCCCCAGCATTTT. Protein product: CSARGGGANQPQHF. The chain uses TRBV20-1 and TRBJ1-5; D is ambiguous. The ends were cut back, 3 bases at V and 3 bases at J, with 12 bases in the middle. CDR3 length: 14 amino acids. Germline values: CDR1 DFQATT, CDR2 SNEGSKA (reference sequence).

DNA of the CDR3: TGTGCCAGCAGTGAATGGGGAGGTACCAATCAGCCCCAGCATTTT. This encodes CASSEWGGTNQPQHF. The genes are TRBV6-1 and TRBJ1-5; no clear D gene. Germline V gene sequence: CDR1 MNHNS, CDR2 SASEGT. The ends were cut back, 2 bases at V and 3 bases at J, with 11 bases in the middle. The CDR3 loop spans 15 amino acids.

This clonotype has a single count. The chain is built from TRBV7-9 and TRBJ1-1, with D hard to call. Trimming removed 2 bases from V and 1 base from J, with 8 bases in between. The germline gives CDR1 SEHNR, CDR2 FQNEAQ (reference sequence). This CDR3 is built from 14 residues. CDR3 loop: CASSLPSSNTEAFF. Here the CDR3 DNA reads TGTGCCAGCAGCTTACCCAGTTCGAACACTGAAGCTTTCTTT. The variable domain in full, completed from reference TRBV7-9 and TRBJ1-1, reads DTGVSQNPRHKITKRGQNVTFRCDPISEHNRLYWYRQTLGQGPEFLTYFQNEAQLEKSRLLSDRFSAERPKGSFSTLEIQRTEQGDSAMYLCASSLPSSNTEAFFGQGTRLTVV.

The chain joins TRBV5-1 to TRBJ2-7; possible D gene TRBD1, 6 bases. Germline-derived CDR1 and CDR2 are SGHRS and YFSETQ. The CDR3 sequence is 12 residues long. The V end lost 3 bases, the J end lost 8 bases, and 12 bases lay between the germline ends. The DNA of the CDR3 is TGCGCCAGCAGCTCCACAGGGCCTCAGCAGTACTTC. It encodes CASSSTGPQQYF.

The genes are TRBV23-1 and TRBJ1-1; tentative D call: TRBD1 (6 bases). TRBV23-1 is an open reading frame, and its role is uncertain. The CDR3 contains 16 residues. The ends were cut back, 4 bases at V and 0 bases at J, with 15 bases in the middle. This chain's CDR3 is CASSPRPGTLNTEAFF. The CDR3 coding sequence is TGCGCCAGCAGTCCTCGTCCCGGGACATTGAACACTGAAGCTTTCTTT.

This rearrangement joins TRBV30 to TRBJ1-2, with D possibly being TRBD1 (6 bases). The CDR3 has 15 residues. The ends were cut back, 3 bases at V and 3 bases at J, with 17 bases in the middle. Looked up from germline, CDR1 is GTSNPN and CDR2 is SVGIG (reference sequence). The DNA for the CDR3 is TGTGCCTGGAGCGACCCGCCCAGGGGAGACTATGGCTACACCTTC. Translating it yields CAWSDPPRGDYGYTF.

The J gene is TRBJ1-2, the V gene TRBV2, with TRBD1 matching 9 bases. V lost 5 bases and J lost 8; bases outside the gene matches: 9. Per the germline V gene, CDR1 is SNHLY and CDR2 is FYNNEI. The CDR3 loop spans 14 amino acids. The CDR3 DNA follows: TGTGCCAGCAGTTATGGAGGACAGGGGAGCGGCTACACCTTC. Its protein is CASSYGGQGSGYTF. The full variable domain, in which reference TRBV2 and TRBJ1-2 provide the parts outside the CDR3, is EPEVTQTPSHQVTQMGQEVILRCVPISNHLYFYWYRQILGQKVEFLVSFYNNEISEKSEIFDDQFSVERPDGSNFTLKIRSTKLEDSAMYFCASSYGGQGSGYTFGSGTRLTVV.

The chain couples TRBV20-1 to TRBJ2-3; D gene uncertain. Per the germline V gene, CDR1 is DFQATT and CDR2 is SNEGSKA (reference sequence). The CDR3 is 12 amino acids. The V end was cut by 1 base, the J end by 4 bases, with 6 bases between. CDR3 nucleotide sequence: TGCAGTGCTAGAGGGGCTGCAGATACGCAGTATTTT. Translation: CSARGAADTQYF.

CDR3 nucleotides: TGTGCCAGCAGTTTCGGCGGACGGAGCCACTCCTACGAGCAGTACTTC. Encoded protein: CASSFGGRSHSYEQYF. V usage is TRBV27 and J usage is TRBJ2-7, with D uncertain. There are 16 residues in the CDR3. Trimming removed 3 bases from V and 0 bases from J, with 15 bases in between. Per the germline V gene, CDR1 is MNHEY and CDR2 is SMNVEV (reference sequence).